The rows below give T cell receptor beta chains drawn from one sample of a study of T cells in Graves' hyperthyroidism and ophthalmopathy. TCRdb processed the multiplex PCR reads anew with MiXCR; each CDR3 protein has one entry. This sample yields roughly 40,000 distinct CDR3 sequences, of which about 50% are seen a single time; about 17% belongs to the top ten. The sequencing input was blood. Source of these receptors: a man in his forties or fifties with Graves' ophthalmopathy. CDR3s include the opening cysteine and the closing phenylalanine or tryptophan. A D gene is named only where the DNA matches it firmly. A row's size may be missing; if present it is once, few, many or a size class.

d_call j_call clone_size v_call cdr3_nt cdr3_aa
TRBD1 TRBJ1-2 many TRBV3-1 TGTGCCAGCAGCCGGATCACGACAGGGGGCGCGGGTGGCTACACCTTC CASSRITTGGAGGYTF
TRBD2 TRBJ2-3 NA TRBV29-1 TGCAGTGCTACAAATCTAGCGGGTAATCTTAAGGATACGCAGTATTTT CSATNLAGNLKDTQYF
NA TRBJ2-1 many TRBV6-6 TGTGCCAGCATTATCAGCGGAACTTACAATGAGCAGTTCTTC CASIISGTYNEQFF
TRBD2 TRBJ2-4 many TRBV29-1 TGCAGCGTTGAAGACCCTCTACTAGCGGGAGGGCCGCCAGGCATTCAGTACTTC CSVEDPLLAGGPPGIQYF
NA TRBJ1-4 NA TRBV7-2 TGTGCCAGCAGCTTAGATGGCCAGGGGACTAATGAAAAACTGTTTTTT CASSLDGQGTNEKLFF
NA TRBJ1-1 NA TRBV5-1 TGCGCCAGCGGCACCCAGGAGGGTACTAAAGCTTTCTTT CASGTQEGTKAFF
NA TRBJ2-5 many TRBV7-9 TGTGCCAGCAGCTTAGGGTCCCGGAGGGTTCAAGAGACCCAGTACTTC CASSLGSRRVQETQYF
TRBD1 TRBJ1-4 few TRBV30 TGTGCCTGGACCCGGGACAGGGGGCGCGGCGAACTGTTTTTT CAWTRDRGRGELFF
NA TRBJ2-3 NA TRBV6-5 TGTGCCAGCAGTAGGGCGACGATGAACACAGATACGCAGTATTTT CASSRATMNTDTQYF
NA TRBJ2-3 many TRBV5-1 TGCGCCAGCAGCCCCGGGACAAGCACAGATACGCAGTATTTT CASSPGTSTDTQYF
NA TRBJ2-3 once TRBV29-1 TGCAGCGTTGAAGATACCGGATCCGGGAGCACAGATACGCAGTATTTT CSVEDTGSGSTDTQYF
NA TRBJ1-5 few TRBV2 TGTGCCAGCAGTGAAATGGTCGTTATCGGGGGACAAGAGACCCAGCATTTT CASSEMVVIGGQETQHF
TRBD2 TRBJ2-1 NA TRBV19 TGTGCCAGTAGTGCAGGACTAGCAGGCGGAGATACGCAGTTCTTC CASSAGLAGGDTQFF
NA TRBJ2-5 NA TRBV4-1 TGTGCCAGCAGCCAAGGAGTACGGGGGATGGGAGAGACCCAGTACTTC CASSQGVRGMGETQYF
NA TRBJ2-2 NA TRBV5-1 TGCGCCAGCAGCTCCGGGGACCTTTATCGGGAGCTGTTTTTT CASSSGDLYRELFF
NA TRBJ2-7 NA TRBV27 TGTGCCAGCAGTCGCAAAAATGGGAGAATTTTTGCGTACGAGCAGTACTTC CASSRKNGRIFAYEQYF
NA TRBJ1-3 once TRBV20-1 TGCAGTTTAAGCGGACAGTCCTCTGGAAACACCATATATTTT CSLSGQSSGNTIYF
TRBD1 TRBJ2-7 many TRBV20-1 TGCAGTGCTAGACCCCTCCGGGACAGGAGCCTCTACGAGCAGTACTTC CSARPLRDRSLYEQYF
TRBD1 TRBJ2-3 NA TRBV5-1 TGCGCCAGCAGATCCCCGGGACAGGCTGCACGCACAGATACGCAGTATTTT CASRSPGQAARTDTQYF
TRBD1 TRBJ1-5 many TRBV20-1 TGCAGTGCTAGAGCGACAGGGGCGTCTTCTCAGCCCCAGCATTTT CSARATGASSQPQHF
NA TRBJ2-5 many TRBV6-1 TGTGCCAGTAACCCGGGACGGAGTATGGAGACCCAGTACTTC CASNPGRSMETQYF
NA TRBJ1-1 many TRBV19 TGTGCCAGTAGTATAAATGGACAAACTGAAGCTTTCTTT CASSINGQTEAFF
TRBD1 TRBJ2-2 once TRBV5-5 TGTGCCAGCGGCTTGGGGCAGGGGGCGCGAAACACCGGGGAGCTGTTTTTT CASGLGQGARNTGELFF
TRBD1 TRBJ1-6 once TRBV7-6 TGTGCCAGCAGCTTAGCGGGACAGGGGAGGTATTCACCCCTCCACTTT CASSLAGQGRYSPLHF
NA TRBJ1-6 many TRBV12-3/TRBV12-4 TGTGCCAGCAGTTTACGGACTTATAATTCACCCCTCCACTTT CASSLRTYNSPLHF
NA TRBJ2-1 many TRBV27 TGTGCCAGCAGTTTTGGAGACAGGAACAATGAGCAGTTCTTC CASSFGDRNNEQFF
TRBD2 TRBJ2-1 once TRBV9 TGTGCCAGCAGCGCCGGACTAGGCCCAGATACGCAGTTCTTC CASSAGLGPDTQFF
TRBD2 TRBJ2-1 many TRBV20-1 TGCAGTGCCATGCGGACTAGCCTATACAATGAGCAGTTCTTC CSAMRTSLYNEQFF
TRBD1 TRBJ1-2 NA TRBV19 TGTGCCAGTAGTATCAGGCCCCGGTTCGGGACAGCGTATGGCTACACCTTC CASSIRPRFGTAYGYTF
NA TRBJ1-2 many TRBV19 TGTGCCAGTACGCCCTTGGACACTAACTATGGCTACACCTTC CASTPLDTNYGYTF
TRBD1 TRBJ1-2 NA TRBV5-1 TGCGTGCAGCCTGTTCCAAGCTGCTGGCGCAAAGATAAAGGGGGCGCGGGTGGCTACACCTTC CVQPVPSCWRKDKGGAGGYTF
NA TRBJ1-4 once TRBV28 TGTGCCAGCAGTTTATCAAGGGGAGGACTGTTTTTT CASSLSRGGLFF
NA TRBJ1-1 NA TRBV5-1 TGCGCCAGCAGCTTGGAGGGGGTCACTGAAGCTTTCTTT CASSLEGVTEAFF
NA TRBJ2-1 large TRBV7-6 TGTGCCAGCAGCCCTAATACCTACAATGAGCAGTTCTTC CASSPNTYNEQFF
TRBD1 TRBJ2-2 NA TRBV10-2 TGCGCCAGCAGAAAGCAGGGGGCGCGGGCGAACACCGGGGAGCTGTTTTTT CASRKQGARANTGELFF
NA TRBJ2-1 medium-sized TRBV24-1 TGTGCCACCAGTGAAAGAAACAATGAGCAGTTCTTC CATSERNNEQFF
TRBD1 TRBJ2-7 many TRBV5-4 TGTGCCAGCAGCATCCCCGGGACAGGGGGTTCCGACGAGCAGTACTTC CASSIPGTGGSDEQYF
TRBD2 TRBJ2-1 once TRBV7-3 TGTGCCAGCAGCGCCCGACTAGCGGGAGTGTCATCCTACAATGAGCAGTTCTTC CASSARLAGVSSYNEQFF
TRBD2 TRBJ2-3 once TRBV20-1 TGCAGTGCTAAGGAACCGGGACTAGCGGGAGGTCGCACAGATACGCAGTATTTT CSAKEPGLAGGRTDTQYF
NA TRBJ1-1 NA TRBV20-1 TGCAGTGCTAGAGCCTCGCTCAGGGAGGGGAACACAGAAGCTTTCTTT CSARASLREGNTEAFF
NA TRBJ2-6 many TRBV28 TGTGCCAGCAGTGTCATTTCGGGGTCCGGGGCCAACGTCCTGACTTTC CASSVISGSGANVLTF
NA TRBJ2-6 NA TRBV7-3 TGTGCCAGCAGCTTTGAGAGCTCTGGGGCCAACGTCCTGACTTTC CASSFESSGANVLTF
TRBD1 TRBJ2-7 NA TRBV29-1 TGCAGCGCCTCCGGGACAGGGTACTACGAGCAGTACTTC CSASGTGYYEQYF
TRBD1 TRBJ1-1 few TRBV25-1 TGTGCCAGCAGTGAGGACAGGGGGTCGAACACTGAAGCTTTCTTT CASSEDRGSNTEAFF
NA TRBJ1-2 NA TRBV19 TGTGCCAGTAGTAGGCGGACAGCGTATGGCTACACCTTC CASSRRTAYGYTF